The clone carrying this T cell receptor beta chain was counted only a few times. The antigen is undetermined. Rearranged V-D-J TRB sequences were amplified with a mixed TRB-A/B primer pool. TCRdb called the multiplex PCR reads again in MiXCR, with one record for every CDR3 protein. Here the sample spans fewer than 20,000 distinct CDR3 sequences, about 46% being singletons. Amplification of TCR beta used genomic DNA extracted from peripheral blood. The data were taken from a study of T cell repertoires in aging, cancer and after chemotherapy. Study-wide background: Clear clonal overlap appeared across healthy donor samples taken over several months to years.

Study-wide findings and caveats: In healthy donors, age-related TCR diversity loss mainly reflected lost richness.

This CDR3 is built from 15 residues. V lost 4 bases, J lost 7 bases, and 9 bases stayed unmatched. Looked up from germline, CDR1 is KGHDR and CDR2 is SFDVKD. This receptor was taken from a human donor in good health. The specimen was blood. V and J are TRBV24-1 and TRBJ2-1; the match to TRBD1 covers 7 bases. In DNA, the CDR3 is TGTGCCACCAGTGACCCGACAGGGACGGATAATGAGCAGTTCTTC. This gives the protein CATSDPTGTDNEQFF.